This section outlines one T cell receptor (beta chain) sequence together with its context. Antigen unknown. Deletions cut 2 bases from V and 7 bases from J, with 7 bases between. The CDR3 is 12 residues long. Per germline, CDR1 SGHNT and CDR2 YYREEE (reference sequence). MiXCR, applied by TCRdb to the reads, yields one record per CDR3 protein. The data hold some 350,000 distinct CDR3 sequences, with about 35% observed a single time. This record belongs to a study of T cell repertoires in cytomegalovirus infection. Study-level background: CMV epitopes in the study were HLA-C-restricted (recently identified) and HLA-B-restricted (well studied). The public TCR beta signatures pointed to both CMV infection and matching HLA type.

Study findings and constraints: Carriage of CMV together with the relevant HLA was identifiable through cumulative public TCR beta family frequency. Clonotype analysis showed dominance of the ex vivo response by HLA-C-restricted CMV-specific TCR beta clonotypes.

Material: cultured PBMCs, obtained from culture after CMV antigen stimulation. The receptor's source is a human donor in good health (CMV status not recorded). Some clones in this sample may be carry-over from other donors' samples. The chain couples TRBV5-4 to TRBJ2-1; D uncertain. For the CDR3, the DNA is TGTGCCAGCAGCTTTCCTCGGAATGAGCAGTTCTTC. Protein product: CASSFPRNEQFF.